The rows below give T cell receptor beta chains drawn from one sample of a study of T cell responses to AZD1222 COVID-19 vaccine. Profiling relied on immunoSEQ multiplex PCR, and the TCRdb table lists in-frame clones only, not all of them. Among over 55,000 clones listed, 84% were seen once. This sample comprised peripheral blood, obtained on day 0 of AZD1222 vaccination. The receptor source for this set is an adult in good health. Each CDR3 is given with its conserved first and last residue. Each record gives: clone size, V gene, D gene, J gene, CDR3 protein, CDR3 DNA. A D gene is named only where the DNA matches it firmly. Part of the rows lack a size; the others show once, few, many or a class for expanded clones.

clone size: .
V gene: TRBV2
D gene: .
J gene: TRBJ2-7
CDR3 protein: CASRGSLLAYEQYF
CDR3 DNA: TGTGCCAGCAGAGGGTCTCTCCTCGCCTACGAGCAGTACTTC

clone size: .
V gene: TRBV9
D gene: .
J gene: TRBJ1-1
CDR3 protein: CASSEGKYLFPTF
CDR3 DNA: TGTGCCAGCAGCGAGGGGAAATATCTATTCCCCACATTT

clone size: few
V gene: TRBV6-5
D gene: .
J gene: TRBJ2-1
CDR3 protein: CASSTRHDLYNEQFF
CDR3 DNA: TGTGCCAGCAGCACTAGACACGACCTCTACAATGAGCAGTTCTTC

clone size: .
V gene: TRBV19
D gene: TRBD1
J gene: TRBJ2-7
CDR3 protein: CASSWGQGAFEQYF
CDR3 DNA: TGTGCCAGTAGCTGGGGACAGGGGGCTTTCGAGCAGTACTTC

clone size: .
V gene: TRBV29-1
D gene: TRBD2
J gene: TRBJ2-2
CDR3 protein: CSVRSSGGTGELFF
CDR3 DNA: TGCAGCGTCCGTTCTAGCGGGGGAACCGGGGAGCTGTTTTTT

clone size: .
V gene: TRBV6-1
D gene: TRBD1
J gene: TRBJ1-4
CDR3 protein: CASSEDRAEKLFF
CDR3 DNA: TGTGCCAGCAGTGAGGACAGGGCTGAAAAACTGTTTTTT

clone size: .
V gene: TRBV5-1
D gene: .
J gene: TRBJ1-1
CDR3 protein: CASSLPPGNTEAFF
CDR3 DNA: TGCGCCAGCAGCCTCCCTCCAGGGAACACTGAAGCTTTCTTT

clone size: .
V gene: TRBV29-1
D gene: TRBD1
J gene: TRBJ1-1
CDR3 protein: CSVTGAEAFF
CDR3 DNA: TGCAGCGTCACAGGGGCTGAAGCTTTCTTT

clone size: .
V gene: TRBV15
D gene: TRBD2
J gene: TRBJ2-5
CDR3 protein: CATSRLTSGGAGTQYF
CDR3 DNA: TGTGCCACCAGCAGACTAACTAGCGGGGGGGCTGGGACCCAGTACTTC

clone size: .
V gene: TRBV9
D gene: .
J gene: TRBJ2-3
CDR3 protein: CASTPTSGPTDTQYF
CDR3 DNA: TGTGCCAGCACCCCGACAAGCGGCCCCACAGATACGCAGTATTTT

clone size: .
V gene: TRBV4-3
D gene: .
J gene: TRBJ2-5
CDR3 protein: CASSQGLGQETQYF
CDR3 DNA: TGCGCCAGCAGCCAAGGTCTGGGCCAAGAGACCCAGTACTTC

clone size: .
V gene: TRBV28
D gene: .
J gene: TRBJ2-7
CDR3 protein: CASSGIPSSYEQYF
CDR3 DNA: TGTGCCAGCAGCGGAATCCCTTCCTCCTACGAGCAGTACTTC

clone size: once
V gene: TRBV6-5
D gene: .
J gene: TRBJ1-4
CDR3 protein: CASSGAAGSEKLFF
CDR3 DNA: TGTGCCAGCAGCGGGGCGGCGGGGTCAGAAAAACTGTTTTTT

clone size: .
V gene: TRBV24-1
D gene: TRBD2
J gene: TRBJ2-2
CDR3 protein: CATRRGVTGELFF
CDR3 DNA: TGTGCCACCAGGCGGGGGGTAACCGGGGAGCTGTTTTTT

clone size: .
V gene: TRBV7-2
D gene: TRBD1
J gene: TRBJ1-1
CDR3 protein: CASLPARGRGTEAFF
CDR3 DNA: TGTGCCAGCCTTCCAGCGAGGGGGCGGGGGACTGAAGCTTTCTTT

clone size: many
V gene: TRBV2
D gene: .
J gene: TRBJ2-2
CDR3 protein: CASSDKGSGWNTGELFF
CDR3 DNA: TGTGCCAGCAGCGACAAGGGGTCGGGTTGGAACACCGGGGAGCTGTTTTTT

clone size: .
V gene: TRBV11-1
D gene: .
J gene: TRBJ2-5
CDR3 protein: CASSPGTQGGETQYF
CDR3 DNA: TGTGCCAGCAGCCCAGGGACTCAAGGGGGGGAAACCCAGTACTTC

clone size: .
V gene: TRBV11-2
D gene: TRBD1
J gene: TRBJ2-1
CDR3 protein: CASSSGTGGYEQFF
CDR3 DNA: TGTGCCAGCAGCTCCGGGACAGGGGGCTATGAGCAGTTCTTC

clone size: .
V gene: TRBV3-1/TRBV3-2
D gene: .
J gene: TRBJ2-7
CDR3 protein: CASSHHLGEQYF
CDR3 DNA: TGTGCCAGCAGTCATCATCTTGGTGAGCAGTACTTC

clone size: .
V gene: TRBV12-3/TRBV12-4
D gene: .
J gene: TRBJ2-1
CDR3 protein: CASSPPLRGKQFF
CDR3 DNA: TGTGCCAGCAGCCCCCCCCTAAGGGGGAAGCAGTTCTTC

clone size: few
V gene: TRBV12-3/TRBV12-4
D gene: .
J gene: TRBJ1-6
CDR3 protein: CASLRGPNSPLHF
CDR3 DNA: TGTGCCTCCCTCCGGGGCCCCAATTCACCCCTCCACTTT

clone size: few
V gene: TRBV2
D gene: .
J gene: TRBJ2-1
CDR3 protein: CASSGQAGAFYNEQFF
CDR3 DNA: TGTGCCAGCAGTGGGCAGGCGGGGGCCTTCTACAATGAGCAGTTCTTC

clone size: .
V gene: TRBV5-6
D gene: .
J gene: TRBJ1-2
CDR3 protein: CASSLVPYGYTF
CDR3 DNA: TGTGCCAGCAGCTTGGTACCGTATGGCTACACCTTC

clone size: .
V gene: TRBV19
D gene: TRBD1
J gene: TRBJ1-6
CDR3 protein: CASRAGQGLYNSPLHF
CDR3 DNA: TGTGCCAGTAGAGCGGGACAGGGCCTTTATAATTCACCCCTCCACTTT

clone size: once
V gene: TRBV27
D gene: .
J gene: TRBJ1-4
CDR3 protein: CASSLSGGFNEKLFF
CDR3 DNA: TGTGCCAGCAGTTTATCCGGCGGTTTTAATGAAAAACTGTTTTTT

clone size: .
V gene: TRBV19
D gene: .
J gene: TRBJ2-7
CDR3 protein: CASRRQTSSYEQYF
CDR3 DNA: TGTGCCAGTCGACGGCAAACGAGCTCCTACGAGCAGTACTTC

clone size: .
V gene: TRBV7-9
D gene: .
J gene: TRBJ1-5
CDR3 protein: CASSFGTTYQPQHF
CDR3 DNA: TGTGCCAGCAGCTTTGGGACAACTTATCAGCCCCAGCATTTT

clone size: .
V gene: TRBV30
D gene: TRBD2
J gene: TRBJ2-3
CDR3 protein: CAWSLASGLLSDTQYF
CDR3 DNA: TGTGCCTGGAGTCTGGCTAGCGGGCTGCTTTCCGATACGCAGTATTTT

clone size: .
V gene: TRBV7-8
D gene: TRBD2
J gene: TRBJ2-1
CDR3 protein: CASSLGTSGGQGFF
CDR3 DNA: TGTGCCAGCAGCTTAGGCACTAGCGGGGGGCAGGGGTTCTTC

clone size: .
V gene: TRBV10-1
D gene: .
J gene: TRBJ1-5
CDR3 protein: CASSPSVDQPQHF
CDR3 DNA: TGCGCCAGCAGCCCATCGGTGGATCAGCCCCAGCATTTT

clone size: once
V gene: TRBV6-1
D gene: .
J gene: TRBJ1-5
CDR3 protein: CASSEGAGGQPQHF
CDR3 DNA: TGTGCCAGCAGTGAAGGGGCAGGTGGCCAGCCCCAGCATTTT

clone size: .
V gene: TRBV7-8
D gene: .
J gene: TRBJ2-3
CDR3 protein: CASSFRARSTDTQYF
CDR3 DNA: TGTGCCAGCAGCTTTAGGGCTCGTAGCACAGATACGCAGTATTTT

clone size: .
V gene: TRBV19
D gene: .
J gene: TRBJ1-2
CDR3 protein: CASNSYLAENNYGYTF
CDR3 DNA: TGTGCCAGTAACAGTTACCTGGCGGAAAACAACTATGGCTACACCTTC

clone size: .
V gene: TRBV7-8
D gene: .
J gene: TRBJ2-5
CDR3 protein: CASSLRRVVQETQYF
CDR3 DNA: TGTGCCAGCAGCTTACGCCGTGTAGTCCAAGAGACCCAGTACTTC

clone size: .
V gene: TRBV11-2
D gene: .
J gene: TRBJ2-1
CDR3 protein: CASSWDSNEQFF
CDR3 DNA: TGTGCCAGCAGCTGGGACTCCAATGAGCAGTTCTTC

clone size: .
V gene: TRBV10-3
D gene: TRBD2
J gene: TRBJ2-2
CDR3 protein: CAAQTSGGAGTGELFF
CDR3 DNA: TGTGCCGCCCAGACTAGCGGGGGGGCAGGCACCGGGGAGCTGTTTTTT

clone size: few
V gene: TRBV19
D gene: .
J gene: TRBJ1-2
CDR3 protein: CASSPARQLNYGYTF
CDR3 DNA: TGTGCCAGTAGCCCCGCCCGACAGTTAAACTATGGCTACACCTTC

clone size: once
V gene: TRBV27
D gene: .
J gene: TRBJ2-5
CDR3 protein: CASSPPGLQETQYF
CDR3 DNA: TGTGCCAGCAGTCCTCCGGGACTTCAAGAGACCCAGTACTTC

clone size: .
V gene: TRBV29-1
D gene: TRBD1
J gene: TRBJ1-1
CDR3 protein: CSAQGGTEAFF
CDR3 DNA: TGCAGCGCACAGGGGGGGACTGAAGCTTTCTTT

clone size: .
V gene: TRBV19
D gene: TRBD1
J gene: TRBJ2-1
CDR3 protein: CASSIDRGQAYNEQFF
CDR3 DNA: TGTGCCAGTAGTATAGATCGGGGACAGGCATACAATGAGCAGTTCTTC

clone size: .
V gene: TRBV5-1
D gene: .
J gene: TRBJ2-1
CDR3 protein: CASSLRGVYNEQFF
CDR3 DNA: TGCGCCAGCAGCTTGCGCGGGGTCTACAATGAGCAGTTCTTC

clone size: .
V gene: TRBV28
D gene: .
J gene: TRBJ2-7
CDR3 protein: CASSPRGRVYEQYF
CDR3 DNA: TGTGCCAGCAGTCCCAGGGGGAGGGTTTACGAGCAGTACTTC

clone size: .
V gene: TRBV18
D gene: .
J gene: TRBJ2-5
CDR3 protein: CASSPERIETQYF
CDR3 DNA: TGTGCCAGCTCACCGGAACGCATAGAGACCCAGTACTTC

clone size: .
V gene: TRBV6-5
D gene: TRBD1
J gene: TRBJ2-3
CDR3 protein: CASQQGPDTQYF
CDR3 DNA: TGTGCCAGCCAACAGGGGCCAGATACGCAGTATTTT

clone size: .
V gene: TRBV19
D gene: .
J gene: TRBJ1-5
CDR3 protein: CASSGSSNQPQHF
CDR3 DNA: TGTGCCAGTTCGGGGAGTAGCAATCAGCCCCAGCATTTT